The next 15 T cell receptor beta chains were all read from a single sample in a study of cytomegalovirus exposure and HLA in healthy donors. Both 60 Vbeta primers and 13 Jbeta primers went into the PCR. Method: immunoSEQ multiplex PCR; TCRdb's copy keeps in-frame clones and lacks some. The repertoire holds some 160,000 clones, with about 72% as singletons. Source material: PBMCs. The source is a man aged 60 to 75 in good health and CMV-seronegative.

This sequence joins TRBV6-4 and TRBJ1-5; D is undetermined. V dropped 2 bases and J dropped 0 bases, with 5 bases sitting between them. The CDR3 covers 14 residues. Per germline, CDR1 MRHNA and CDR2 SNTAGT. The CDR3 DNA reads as TGTGCCAGCAGTGACGAGTATAGCAATCAGCCCCAGCATTTT. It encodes CASSDEYSNQPQHF.

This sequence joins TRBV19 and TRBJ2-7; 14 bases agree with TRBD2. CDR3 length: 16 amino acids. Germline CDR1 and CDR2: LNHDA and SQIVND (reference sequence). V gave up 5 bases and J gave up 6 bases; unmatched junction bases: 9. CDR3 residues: CASSSRLAGGPVEQYF. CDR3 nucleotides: TGTGCCAGTAGTTCACGACTAGCGGGAGGGCCGGTCGAGCAGTACTTC.

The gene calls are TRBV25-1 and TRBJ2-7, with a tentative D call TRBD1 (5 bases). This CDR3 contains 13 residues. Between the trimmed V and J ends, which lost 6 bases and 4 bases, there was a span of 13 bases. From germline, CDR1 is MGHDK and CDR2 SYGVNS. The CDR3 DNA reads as TGTGCCAGCAGCCATCCGGACATTTACGAGCAGTACTTC. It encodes CASSHPDIYEQYF.

CDR3 bases: TGCGCCAGCACCCTAGCGGGAGTTAATGAGCAGTTCTTC. Translating it yields CASTLAGVNEQFF. The chain links TRBV10-2 to TRBJ2-1, with 10 bases that match TRBD2. CDR1 and CDR2 (germline): WSHSY, SAAADI. V lost 7 bases to trimming and J lost 7 bases; unmatched junction nucleotides: 4. The length of the CDR3 is 13 residues.

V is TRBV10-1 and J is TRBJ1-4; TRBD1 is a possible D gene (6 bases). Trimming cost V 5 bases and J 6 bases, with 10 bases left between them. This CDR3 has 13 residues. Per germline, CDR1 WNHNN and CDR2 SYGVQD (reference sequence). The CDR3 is CASSQGLDEKLFF. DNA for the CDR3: TGCGCCAGCAGTCAGGGGCTGGATGAAAAACTGTTTTTT.

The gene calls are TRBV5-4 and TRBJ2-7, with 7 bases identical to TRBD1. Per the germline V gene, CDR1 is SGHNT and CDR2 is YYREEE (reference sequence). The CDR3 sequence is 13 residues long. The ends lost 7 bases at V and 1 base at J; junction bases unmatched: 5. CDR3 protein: CASGDRVSYEQYF. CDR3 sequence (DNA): TGTGCCAGCGGTGACAGGGTTTCCTACGAGCAGTACTTC.

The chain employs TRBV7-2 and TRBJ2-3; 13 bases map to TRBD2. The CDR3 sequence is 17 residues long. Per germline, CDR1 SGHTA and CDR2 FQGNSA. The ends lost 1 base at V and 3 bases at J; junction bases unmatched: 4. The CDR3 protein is CASSLVAGLAGTDTQYF. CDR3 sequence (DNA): TGTGCCAGCAGCTTAGTCGCGGGACTAGCGGGAACAGATACGCAGTATTTT.

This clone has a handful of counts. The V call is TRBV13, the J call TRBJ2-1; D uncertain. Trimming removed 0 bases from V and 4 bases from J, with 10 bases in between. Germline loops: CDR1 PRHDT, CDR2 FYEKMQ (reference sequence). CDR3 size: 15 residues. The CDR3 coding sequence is TGTGCCAGCAGCTTAGGAGGATCGGGTTACAATGAGCAGTTCTTC. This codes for CASSLGGSGYNEQFF. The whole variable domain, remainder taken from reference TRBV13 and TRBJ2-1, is AAGVIQSPRHLIKEKRETATLKCYPIPRHDTVYWYQQGPGQDPQFLISFYEKMQSDKGSIPDRFSAQQFSDYHSELNMSSLELGDSALYFCASSLGGSGYNEQFFGPGTRLTVL.

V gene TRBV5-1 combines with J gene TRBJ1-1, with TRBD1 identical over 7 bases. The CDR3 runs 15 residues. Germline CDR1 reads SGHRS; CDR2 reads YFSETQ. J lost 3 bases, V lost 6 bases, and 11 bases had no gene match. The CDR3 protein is CASTKGATMDTEAFF. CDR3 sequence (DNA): TGCGCCAGCACGAAGGGGGCGACAATGGACACTGAAGCTTTCTTT.

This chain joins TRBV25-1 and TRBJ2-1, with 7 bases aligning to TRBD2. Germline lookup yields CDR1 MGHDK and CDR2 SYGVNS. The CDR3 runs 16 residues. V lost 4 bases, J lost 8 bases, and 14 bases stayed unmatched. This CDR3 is CASSVRGLLGGDEQFF. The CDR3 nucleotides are TGTGCCAGCAGTGTAAGGGGACTACTGGGGGGGGATGAGCAGTTCTTC.

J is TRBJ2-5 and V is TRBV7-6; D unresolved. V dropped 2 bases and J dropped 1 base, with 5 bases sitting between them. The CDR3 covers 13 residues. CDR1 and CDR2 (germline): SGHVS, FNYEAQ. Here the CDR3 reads CASSLSGQETQYF. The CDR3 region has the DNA TGTGCCAGCAGCTTATCCGGCCAAGAGACCCAGTACTTC.

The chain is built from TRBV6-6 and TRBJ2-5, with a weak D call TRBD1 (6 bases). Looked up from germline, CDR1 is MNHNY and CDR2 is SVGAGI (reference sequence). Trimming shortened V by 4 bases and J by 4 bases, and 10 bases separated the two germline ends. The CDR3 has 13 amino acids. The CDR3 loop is CASSWTERETQYF. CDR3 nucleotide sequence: TGTGCCAGCAGTTGGACAGAGCGAGAGACCCAGTACTTC.

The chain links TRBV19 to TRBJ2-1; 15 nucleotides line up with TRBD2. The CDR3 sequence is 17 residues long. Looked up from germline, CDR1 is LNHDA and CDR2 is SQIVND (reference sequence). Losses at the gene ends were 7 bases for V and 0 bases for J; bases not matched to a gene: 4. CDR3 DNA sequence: TGTGCCAGTACCGGACTAGCGGGAGGGAGCTCCTACAATGAGCAGTTCTTC. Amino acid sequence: CASTGLAGGSSYNEQFF.

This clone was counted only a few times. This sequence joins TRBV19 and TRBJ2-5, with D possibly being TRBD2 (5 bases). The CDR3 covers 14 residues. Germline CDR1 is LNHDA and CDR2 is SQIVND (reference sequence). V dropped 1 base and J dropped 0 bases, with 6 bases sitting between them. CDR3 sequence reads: CASSIARDQETQYF. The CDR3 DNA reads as TGTGCCAGTAGTATAGCGAGGGACCAAGAGACCCAGTACTTC.

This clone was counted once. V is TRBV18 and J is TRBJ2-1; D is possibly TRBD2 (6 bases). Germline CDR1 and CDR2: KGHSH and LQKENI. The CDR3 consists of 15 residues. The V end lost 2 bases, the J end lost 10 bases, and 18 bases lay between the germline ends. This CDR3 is CASSPNTGASREQFF. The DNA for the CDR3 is TGTGCCAGCTCACCAAACACGGGAGCTTCTAGGGAGCAGTTCTTC.